This T cell receptor (beta chain) appears in the sequencing data of a study of identical twins. Overall study results and limits: Cord blood beta clonotypes present at high abundance carried fewer insertions; no such pattern appeared in memory repertoires.

This clonotype was counted only a few times. What it recognizes is unknown. TCRdb processed the 5' RACE reads anew with MiXCR; each CDR3 protein has one entry. This table has roughly 720,000 distinct CDR3 sequences, 15% to 20% appearing once. The same specimen was also included in a second study, on T cells expressing NK-cell markers. That study adds: Certain NKG2C+ T cell clones were expanded, and their HCMV specificity remained unclear.

This TCR was sampled from a woman aged 18-35 years in good health. Sequencing was done on a sample of PBMCs.

The DNA for the CDR3 is TGTGCCAGCAGCTTAAGACAGGCGACAGATACGCAGTATTTT. Protein sequence: CASSLRQATDTQYF. The V call is TRBV7-2, the J call TRBJ2-3; D might be TRBD1 (6 bases). With 2 bases removed from V and 3 bases from J, the gap between germline ends came to 9 bases. The CDR3 is 14 residues long. Germline loops: CDR1 SGHTA, CDR2 FQGNSA.